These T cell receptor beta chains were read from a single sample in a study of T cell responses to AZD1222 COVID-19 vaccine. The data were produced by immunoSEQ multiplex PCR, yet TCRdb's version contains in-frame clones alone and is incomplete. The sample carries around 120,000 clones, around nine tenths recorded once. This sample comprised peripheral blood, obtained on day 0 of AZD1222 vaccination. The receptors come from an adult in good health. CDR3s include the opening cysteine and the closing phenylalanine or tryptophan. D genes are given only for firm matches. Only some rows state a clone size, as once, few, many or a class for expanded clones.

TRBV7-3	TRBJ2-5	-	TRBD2	TGTGCCAGCAGCCGCGGGAGCGGGGAGACCCAGTACTTC	CASSRGSGETQYF
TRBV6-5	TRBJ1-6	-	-	TGTGCCAGCAGTTACTCGAGGGCAGGGGAATCACCCCTCCACTTT	CASSYSRAGESPLHF
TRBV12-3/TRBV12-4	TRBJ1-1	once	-	TGTGCCAGCCGTTTTGGCAACACTGAAGCTTTCTTT	CASRFGNTEAFF
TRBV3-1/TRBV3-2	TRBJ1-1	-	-	TGTGCCAGCAGCCAAGATCTAGGAGGCCACGCCTTT	CASSQDLGGHAF
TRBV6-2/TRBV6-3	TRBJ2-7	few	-	TGTGCCAGCAGTTACTCGCAGGTAGTAAGTGGCGAGCAGTACTTC	CASSYSQVVSGEQYF
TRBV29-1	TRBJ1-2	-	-	TGCAGCGTTGAAGAGGGCTATAGAGATGGCTACACCTTC	CSVEEGYRDGYTF
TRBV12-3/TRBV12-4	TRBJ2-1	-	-	TGTGCCAGCAGCCCGATCAGGGAAGGTGAGCAGTTCTTC	CASSPIREGEQFF
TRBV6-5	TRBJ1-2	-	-	TGTGCCAGCAGTCCAACAGGAGATGGCTACACCTTC	CASSPTGDGYTF
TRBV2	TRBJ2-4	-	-	TGTGCCAGCAGTGGGGCGGTCCAGATGAGATACATTCAGTACTTC	CASSGAVQMRYIQYF
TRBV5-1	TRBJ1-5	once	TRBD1	TGCGCCAGCAGCCCGGGACAGGGATGGAATCGCAATCAGCCCCAGCATTTT	CASSPGQGWNRNQPQHF
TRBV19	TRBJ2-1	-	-	TGTGCCAGTAGTATTGCGGGCCCGGTATACAATGAGCAGTTCTTC	CASSIAGPVYNEQFF
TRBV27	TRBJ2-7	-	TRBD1	TGTGCCAGCAGTTCCCGGGACAGGGTGCGGGAGCAGTACTTC	CASSSRDRVREQYF
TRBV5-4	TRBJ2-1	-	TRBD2	TGTGCCAGCAGCTTGGAAGGCGGGAGAGTGAATGAGCAGTTCTTC	CASSLEGGRVNEQFF
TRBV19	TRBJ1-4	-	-	TGTGCCAGTAGTACGGGGGCGACTAATGAAAAACTGTTTTTT	CASSTGATNEKLFF
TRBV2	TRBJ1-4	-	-	TGTGCCAGCAGTGAAGACAGGCTAGGGGCGCGTGAAAAACTGTTTTTT	CASSEDRLGAREKLFF
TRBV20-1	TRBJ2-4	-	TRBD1	TGCAGTGCTAACAGGGGAAACATTCAGTACTTC	CSANRGNIQYF
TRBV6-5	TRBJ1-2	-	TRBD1	TGTGCCAGCATAGAGACAGGGCTCTCCCCCTATGGCTACACCTTC	CASIETGLSPYGYTF
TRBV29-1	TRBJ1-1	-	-	TGCAGCGCCAGACAGGCCCTGAGGGGTGAAGCTTTCTTT	CSARQALRGEAFF
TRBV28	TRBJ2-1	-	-	TGTGCCAGCACCCACGGCTACAATGAGCAGTTCTTC	CASTHGYNEQFF
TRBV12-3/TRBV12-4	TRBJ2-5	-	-	TGTGCCAGCCAGGGAGAGACCCAGTACTTC	CASQGETQYF
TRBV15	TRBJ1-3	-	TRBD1	TGTGCCACCAGCAGGGGACAGGGGGCAGGAAACACCATATATTTT	CATSRGQGAGNTIYF
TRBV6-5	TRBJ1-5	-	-	TGTGCCTCCACCGGGTCGATCAGCAATCAGCCCCAGCATTTT	CASTGSISNQPQHF
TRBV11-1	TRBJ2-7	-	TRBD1	TGTGCCAGCAGTCCCCGGGACAGGGACTACGAGCAGTACTTC	CASSPRDRDYEQYF
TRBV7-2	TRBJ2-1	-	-	TGTGCCAGCAGCTTGGTGACTAGTACTGAGCAGTTCTTC	CASSLVTSTEQFF
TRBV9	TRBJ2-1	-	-	TGTGCCAGCAGCGTAGGGGGGACCGATTTTAGTGAGCAGTTCTTC	CASSVGGTDFSEQFF
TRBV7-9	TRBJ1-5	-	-	TGTGCCAGCAGCTTAACTCAAGGTCAGCCCCAGCATTTT	CASSLTQGQPQHF
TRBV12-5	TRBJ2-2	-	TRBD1	TGTGCTAGTGGATCCGACAGGGGCGGGGAGCTGTTTTTT	CASGSDRGGELFF
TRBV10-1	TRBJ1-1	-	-	TGCGCCAGCAGGGGGGGCAGGGAGGCTTTCTTT	CASRGGREAFF
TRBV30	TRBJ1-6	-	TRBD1	TGTGCCTGGAGGCGGGACAGATTCTATAATTCACCCCTCCACTTT	CAWRRDRFYNSPLHF
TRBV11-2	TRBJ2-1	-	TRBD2	TGTGCCGTTTCTGGACTAGCGGGAGGGACTATACCCTACAATGAGCAGTTCTTC	CAVSGLAGGTIPYNEQFF
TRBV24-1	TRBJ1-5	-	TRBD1	TGTGCCACCAGGAACTCTGGAACAGGGGGCACCAATCAGCCCCAGCATTTT	CATRNSGTGGTNQPQHF
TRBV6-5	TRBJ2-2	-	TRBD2	TGTGCCAGCACGAAAACTAGCGCCGGGGAGCTGTTTTTT	CASTKTSAGELFF
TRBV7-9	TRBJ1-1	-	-	TGTGCCAGCAGCTTGTATAAGCCCCAGCAAAATGAAGCTTTCTTT	CASSLYKPQQNEAFF
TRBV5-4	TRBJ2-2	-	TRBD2	TGTGCCAGCAGCAAACAACCGGGACTAGCGGGCGGGGAGCTGTTTTTT	CASSKQPGLAGGELFF
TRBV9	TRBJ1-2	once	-	TGTGCCAGCAGCGTCGGTAACTATGGCTACACCTTC	CASSVGNYGYTF
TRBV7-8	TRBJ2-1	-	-	TGTGCCAGCAAGGGGCCCGCGACATACAATGAGCAGTTCTTC	CASKGPATYNEQFF
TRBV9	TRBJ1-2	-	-	TGTGCCAGCAGCGAGGGAGAAGGGCTCCTCTATGGCTACACCTTC	CASSEGEGLLYGYTF
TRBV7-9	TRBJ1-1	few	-	TGTGCCAGCAGCCTCACAGGGTTGCCCACTGAAGCTTTCTTT	CASSLTGLPTEAFF
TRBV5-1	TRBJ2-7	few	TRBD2	TGCGCCAGCAGCTTGACTAGCGGGACGACCTACGAGCAGTACTTC	CASSLTSGTTYEQYF
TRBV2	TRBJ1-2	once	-	TGTGCCAGCAGTTCTCCGGGAGCCTATGGCTACACCTTC	CASSSPGAYGYTF
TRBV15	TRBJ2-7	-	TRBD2	TGTGCCACCAGCAGAGCCCCTAGCGGGAGATACGAGCAGTACTTC	CATSRAPSGRYEQYF
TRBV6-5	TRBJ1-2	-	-	TGTGCCAGCAGTACCGGACCGACTAACTATGGCTACACCTTC	CASSTGPTNYGYTF
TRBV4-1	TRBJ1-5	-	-	TGCGCCAGCAGCACGGGGGTTTGGCAGCCCCAGCATTTT	CASSTGVWQPQHF
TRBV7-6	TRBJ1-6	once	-	TGTGCCAGCAGCGCAAGGGGAGACAGGACTTATAATTCACCCCTCCACTTT	CASSARGDRTYNSPLHF
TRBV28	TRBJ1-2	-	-	TGTGCCAGCAGTCATGGGTCCTATGGCTACACCTTC	CASSHGSYGYTF
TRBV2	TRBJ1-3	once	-	TGTGCCAGCAGTGAAGACTGGCACTCTGGAAACACCATATATTTT	CASSEDWHSGNTIYF
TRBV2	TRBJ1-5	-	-	TGTGCCACTGCGGACGTTAGCAATCAGCCCCAGCATTTT	CATADVSNQPQHF
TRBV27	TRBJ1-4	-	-	TGTGCCAGCAGTTTACGGCACAATGAAAAACTGTTTTTT	CASSLRHNEKLFF
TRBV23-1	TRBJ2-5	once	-	TGCGCCAGCAGCCCAATGGGGATGTCCGACCTCAGGTACCAAGAGACCCAGTACTTC	CASSPMGMSDLRYQETQYF
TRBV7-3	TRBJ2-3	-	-	TGTGCCAGCAGCTTAGGCGTACTAGATACGCAGTATTTT	CASSLGVLDTQYF
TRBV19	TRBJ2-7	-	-	TGTGCCAGTAGCTCCCTACGGGACGGACCCTACGAGCAGTACTTC	CASSSLRDGPYEQYF
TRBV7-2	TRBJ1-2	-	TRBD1	TGTGCCAGCAGCTTAGGGGGTCGGACAGGGGCGGGTGGCTACACCTTC	CASSLGGRTGAGGYTF
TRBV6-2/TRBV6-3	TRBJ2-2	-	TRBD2	TGTGCCAGCAGTTGGACTAGCGGGAACACCGGGGAGCTGTTTTTT	CASSWTSGNTGELFF
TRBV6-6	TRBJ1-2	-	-	TGTGCCAGCAATGAGGGGAACTATGGCTACACCTTC	CASNEGNYGYTF
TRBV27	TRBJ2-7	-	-	TGTGCCAGCAGTTTAGGGCCCTTTTACGAGCAGTACTTC	CASSLGPFYEQYF
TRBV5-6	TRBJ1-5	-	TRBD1	TGTGCCAGCAGCTTGGGGGACAGCCAGCCCCAGCATTTT	CASSLGDSQPQHF